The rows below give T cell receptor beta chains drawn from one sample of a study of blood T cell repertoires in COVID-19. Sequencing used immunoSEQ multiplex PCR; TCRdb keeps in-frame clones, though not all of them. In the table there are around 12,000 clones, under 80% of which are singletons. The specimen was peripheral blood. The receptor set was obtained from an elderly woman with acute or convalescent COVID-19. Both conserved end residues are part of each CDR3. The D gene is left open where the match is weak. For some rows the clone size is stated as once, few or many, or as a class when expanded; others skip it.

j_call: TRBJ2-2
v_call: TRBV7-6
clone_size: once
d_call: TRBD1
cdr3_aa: CASSPKVRDRTNTGELFF
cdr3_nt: TGTGCCAGCAGCCCAAAGGTCCGGGACAGGACGAACACCGGGGAGCTGTTTTTT

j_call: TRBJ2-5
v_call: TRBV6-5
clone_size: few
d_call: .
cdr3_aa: CASSYRGGGETQYF
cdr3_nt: TGTGCCAGCAGTTACAGGGGGGGCGGGGAGACCCAGTACTTC

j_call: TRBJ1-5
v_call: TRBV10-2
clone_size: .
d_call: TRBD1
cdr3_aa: CASSVDRGILSNQPQHF
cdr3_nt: TGCGCCAGCAGTGTTGACAGGGGGATCCTTAGCAATCAGCCCCAGCATTTT

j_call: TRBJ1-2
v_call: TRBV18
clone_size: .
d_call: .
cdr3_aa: CASSPQGLGDGYTF
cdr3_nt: TGTGCCAGCTCACCTCAGGGTCTAGGGGATGGCTACACCTTC

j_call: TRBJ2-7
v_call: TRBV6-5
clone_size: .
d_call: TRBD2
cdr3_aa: CASSPAGLGFGKYF
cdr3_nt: TGTGCCAGCAGTCCAGCGGGGTTGGGGTTTGGCAAGTACTTC

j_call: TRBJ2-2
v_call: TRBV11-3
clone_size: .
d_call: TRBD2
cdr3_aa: CASSHKGGRDTGELFF
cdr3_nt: TGTGCCAGCAGTCATAAAGGAGGGAGGGACACCGGGGAGCTGTTTTTT

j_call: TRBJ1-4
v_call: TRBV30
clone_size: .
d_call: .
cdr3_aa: CAWRQGMGPNEKLFF
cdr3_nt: TGTGCCTGGAGACAAGGCATGGGCCCTAATGAAAAACTGTTTTTT

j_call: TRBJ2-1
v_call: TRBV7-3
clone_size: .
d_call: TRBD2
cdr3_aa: CASSSTSGYEQFF
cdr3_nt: TGTGCCAGCAGCTCGACTAGCGGCTATGAGCAGTTCTTC

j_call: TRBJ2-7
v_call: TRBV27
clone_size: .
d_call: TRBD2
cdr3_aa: CASSFIGGGAYEQYF
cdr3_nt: TGTGCCAGCAGTTTTATCGGCGGGGGGGCCTACGAGCAGTACTTC

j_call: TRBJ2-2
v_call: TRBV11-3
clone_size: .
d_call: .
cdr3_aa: CASSNRGTNTGELFF
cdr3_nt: TGTGCCAGCAGCAACCGGGGAACGAACACCGGGGAGCTGTTTTTT

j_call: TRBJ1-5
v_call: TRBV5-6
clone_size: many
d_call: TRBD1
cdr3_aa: CASSRPGTDSNQPQHF
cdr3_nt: TGTGCCAGCAGCCGTCCCGGGACAGATAGCAATCAGCCCCAGCATTTT

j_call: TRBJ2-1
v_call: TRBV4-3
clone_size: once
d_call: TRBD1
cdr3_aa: CASSQAQGARRMFF
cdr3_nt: TGCGCCAGCAGCCAAGCGCAGGGGGCAAGGAGAATGTTCTTC

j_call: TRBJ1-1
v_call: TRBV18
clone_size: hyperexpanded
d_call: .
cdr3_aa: CASSPRQDTEAFF
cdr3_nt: TGTGCCAGCTCACCACGACAGGACACTGAAGCTTTCTTT

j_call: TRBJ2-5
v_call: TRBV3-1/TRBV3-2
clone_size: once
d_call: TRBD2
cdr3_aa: CASSQTGSGGLETQYF
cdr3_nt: TGTGCCAGCAGCCAAACGGGTAGCGGGGGGTTGGAGACCCAGTACTTC

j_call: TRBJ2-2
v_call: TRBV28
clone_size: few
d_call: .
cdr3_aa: CASSFLYTGELFF
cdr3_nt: TGTGCCAGCAGTTTTCTCTACACCGGGGAGCTGTTTTTT

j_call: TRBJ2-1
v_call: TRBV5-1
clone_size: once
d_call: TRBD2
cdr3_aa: CASRASGEPYNEQFF
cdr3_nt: TGCGCCAGCAGGGCTAGCGGGGAACCCTACAATGAGCAGTTCTTC

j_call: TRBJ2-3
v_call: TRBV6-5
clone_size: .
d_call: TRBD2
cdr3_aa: CASRTRAGGTQYF
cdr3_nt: TGTGCCAGCCGCACCAGAGCGGGAGGTACGCAGTATTTT

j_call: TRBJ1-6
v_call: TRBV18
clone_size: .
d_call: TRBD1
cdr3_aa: CASSPASGTDNSPLHF
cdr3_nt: TGTGCCAGCTCACCAGCCTCCGGGACAGATAATTCACCCCTCCACTTT